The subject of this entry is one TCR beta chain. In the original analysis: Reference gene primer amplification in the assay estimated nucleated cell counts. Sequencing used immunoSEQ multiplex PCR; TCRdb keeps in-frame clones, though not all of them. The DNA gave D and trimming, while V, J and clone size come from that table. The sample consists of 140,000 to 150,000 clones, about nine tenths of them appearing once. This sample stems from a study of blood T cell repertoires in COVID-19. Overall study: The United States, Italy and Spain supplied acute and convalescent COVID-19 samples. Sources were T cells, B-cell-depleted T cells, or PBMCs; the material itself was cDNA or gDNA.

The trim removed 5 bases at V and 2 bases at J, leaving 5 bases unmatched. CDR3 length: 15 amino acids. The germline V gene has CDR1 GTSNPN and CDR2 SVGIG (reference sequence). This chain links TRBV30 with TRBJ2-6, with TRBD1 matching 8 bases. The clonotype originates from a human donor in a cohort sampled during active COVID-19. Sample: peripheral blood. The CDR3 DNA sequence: TGTGCCTGGGGGACAGGCCAGGCTGGGGCCAACGTCCTGACTTTC. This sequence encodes CAWGTGQAGANVLTF.